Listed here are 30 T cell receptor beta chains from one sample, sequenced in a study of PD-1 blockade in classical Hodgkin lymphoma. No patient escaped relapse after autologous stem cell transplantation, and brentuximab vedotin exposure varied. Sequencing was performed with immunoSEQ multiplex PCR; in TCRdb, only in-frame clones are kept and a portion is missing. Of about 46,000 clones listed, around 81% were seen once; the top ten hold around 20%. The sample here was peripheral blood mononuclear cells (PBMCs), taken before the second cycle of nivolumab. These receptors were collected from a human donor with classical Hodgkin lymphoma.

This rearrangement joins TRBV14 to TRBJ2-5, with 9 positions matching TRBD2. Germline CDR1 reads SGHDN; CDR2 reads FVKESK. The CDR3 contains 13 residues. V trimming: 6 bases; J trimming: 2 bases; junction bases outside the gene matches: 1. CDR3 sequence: CASRTSGQETQYF. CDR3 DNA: TGTGCCAGCAGGACTAGCGGTCAAGAGACCCAGTACTTC.

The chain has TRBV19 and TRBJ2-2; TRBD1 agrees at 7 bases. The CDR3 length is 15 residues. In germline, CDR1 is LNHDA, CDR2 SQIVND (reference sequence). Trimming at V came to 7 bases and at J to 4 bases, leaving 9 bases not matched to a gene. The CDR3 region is CASTRGQVATGELFF. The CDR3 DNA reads TGTGCCAGTACTAGGGGGCAGGTCGCCACCGGGGAGCTGTTTTTT.

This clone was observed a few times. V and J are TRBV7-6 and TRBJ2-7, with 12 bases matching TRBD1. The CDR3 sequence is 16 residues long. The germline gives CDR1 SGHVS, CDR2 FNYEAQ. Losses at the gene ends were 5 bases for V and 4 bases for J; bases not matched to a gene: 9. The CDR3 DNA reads TGTGCCAGCAGCCCGAACGCGGGACAGGGGGCTTACGAGCAGTACTTC. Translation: CASSPNAGQGAYEQYF. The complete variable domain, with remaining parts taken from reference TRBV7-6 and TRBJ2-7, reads GAGVSQSPRYKVTKRGQDVALRCDPISGHVSLYWYRQALGQGPEFLTYFNYEAQQDKSGLPNDRFSAERPEGSISTLTIQRTEQRDSAMYRCASSPNAGQGAYEQYFGPGTRLTVT.

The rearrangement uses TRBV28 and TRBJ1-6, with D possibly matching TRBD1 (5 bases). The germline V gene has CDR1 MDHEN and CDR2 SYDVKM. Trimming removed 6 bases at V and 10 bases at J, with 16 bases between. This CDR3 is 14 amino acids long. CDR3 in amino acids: CASRVGLGRSPLHF. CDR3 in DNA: TGTGCCAGCAGAGTGGGACTCGGTCGATCACCCCTCCACTTT.

The CDR3 loop reads CASSLAGGDGYTF. Written as DNA, the CDR3 is TGTGCCAGCAGCTTGGCCGGCGGTGATGGCTACACCTTC. This chain joins TRBV5-6 and TRBJ1-2; no firm D call. Germline CDR1 and CDR2: SGHDT and YYEEEE. The CDR3 runs 13 residues. V shed 0 bases and J shed 6 bases, with 9 bases lying between them.

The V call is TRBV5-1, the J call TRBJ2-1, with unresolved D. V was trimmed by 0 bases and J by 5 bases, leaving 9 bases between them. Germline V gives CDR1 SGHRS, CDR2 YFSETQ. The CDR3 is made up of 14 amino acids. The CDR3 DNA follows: TGCGCCAGCAGCTTGGAATGGCGGAACAATGAGCAGTTCTTC. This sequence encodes CASSLEWRNNEQFF.

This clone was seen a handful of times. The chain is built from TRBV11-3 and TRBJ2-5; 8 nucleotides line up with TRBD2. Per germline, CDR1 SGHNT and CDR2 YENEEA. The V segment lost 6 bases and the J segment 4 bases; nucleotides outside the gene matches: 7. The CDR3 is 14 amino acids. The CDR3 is CASSERETSETQYF. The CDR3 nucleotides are TGTGCCAGCAGTGAGCGGGAGACATCAGAGACCCAGTACTTC.

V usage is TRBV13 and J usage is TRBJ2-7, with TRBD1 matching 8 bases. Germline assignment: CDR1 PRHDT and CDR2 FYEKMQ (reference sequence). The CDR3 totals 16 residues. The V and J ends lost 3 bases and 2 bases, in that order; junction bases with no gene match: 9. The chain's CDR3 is CASSFRQGSSPYEQYF. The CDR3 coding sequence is TGTGCCAGCAGCTTCCGACAGGGGAGTTCACCCTACGAGCAGTACTTC. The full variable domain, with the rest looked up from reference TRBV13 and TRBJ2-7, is AAGVIQSPRHLIKEKRETATLKCYPIPRHDTVYWYQQGPGQDPQFLISFYEKMQSDKGSIPDRFSAQQFSDYHSELNMSSLELGDSALYFCASSFRQGSSPYEQYFGPGTRLTVT.

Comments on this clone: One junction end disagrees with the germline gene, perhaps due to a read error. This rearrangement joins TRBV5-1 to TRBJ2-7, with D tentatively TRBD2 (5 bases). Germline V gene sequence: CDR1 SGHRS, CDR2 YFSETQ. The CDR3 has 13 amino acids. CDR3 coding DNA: TGTGCCAGCAGCTTCCCGGGGTACCACGAGCAGTACTTC. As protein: CASSFPGYHEQYF.

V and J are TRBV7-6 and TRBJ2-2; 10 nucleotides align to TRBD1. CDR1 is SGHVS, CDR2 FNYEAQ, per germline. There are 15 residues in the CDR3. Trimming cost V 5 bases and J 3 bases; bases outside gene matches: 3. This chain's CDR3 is CASSPGTGDTGELFF. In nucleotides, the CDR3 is TGTGCCAGCAGCCCCGGGACAGGGGACACCGGGGAGCTGTTTTTT. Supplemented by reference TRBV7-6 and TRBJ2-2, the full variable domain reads GAGVSQSPRYKVTKRGQDVALRCDPISGHVSLYWYRQALGQGPEFLTYFNYEAQQDKSGLPNDRFSAERPEGSISTLTIQRTEQRDSAMYRCASSPGTGDTGELFFGEGSRLTVL.

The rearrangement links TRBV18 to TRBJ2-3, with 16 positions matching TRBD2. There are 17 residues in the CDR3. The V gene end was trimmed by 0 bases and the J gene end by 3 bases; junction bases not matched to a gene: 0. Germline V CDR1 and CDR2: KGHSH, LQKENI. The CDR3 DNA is TGTGCCAGCTCACCACCGGGACTAGCGGGAGGGACAGATACGCAGTATTTT. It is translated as CASSPPGLAGGTDTQYF.

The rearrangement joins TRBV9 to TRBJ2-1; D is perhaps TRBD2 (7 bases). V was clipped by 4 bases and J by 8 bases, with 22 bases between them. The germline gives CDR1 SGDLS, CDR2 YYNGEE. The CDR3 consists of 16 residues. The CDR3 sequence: CASSPIGRGGGYEQFF. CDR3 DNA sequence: TGTGCCAGCAGCCCCATCGGGCGGGGAGGGGGGTATGAGCAGTTCTTC.

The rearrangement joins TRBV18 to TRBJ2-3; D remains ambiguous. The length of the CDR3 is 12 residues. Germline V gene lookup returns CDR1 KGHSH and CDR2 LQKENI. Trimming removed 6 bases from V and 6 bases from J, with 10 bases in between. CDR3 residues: CASSPQSDTQYF. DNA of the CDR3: TGTGCCAGCTCGCCCCAGTCGGATACGCAGTATTTT.

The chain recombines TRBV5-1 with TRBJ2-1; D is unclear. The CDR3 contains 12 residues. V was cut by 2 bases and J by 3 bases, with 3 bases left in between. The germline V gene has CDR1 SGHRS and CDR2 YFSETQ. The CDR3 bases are TGCGCCAGCAGCTTTAACTACAATGAGCAGTTCTTC. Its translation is CASSFNYNEQFF.

Here the CDR3 DNA reads TGTGCCAGTGAGCCGGGGGGAAGTGGAAACACCATATATTTT. Protein product: CASEPGGSGNTIYF. This chain uses TRBV2 with TRBJ1-3, with D perhaps TRBD1 (5 bases). Per germline, CDR1 SNHLY and CDR2 FYNNEI. CDR3 length: 14 amino acids. V lost 9 bases and J lost 3, with 15 bases in between.

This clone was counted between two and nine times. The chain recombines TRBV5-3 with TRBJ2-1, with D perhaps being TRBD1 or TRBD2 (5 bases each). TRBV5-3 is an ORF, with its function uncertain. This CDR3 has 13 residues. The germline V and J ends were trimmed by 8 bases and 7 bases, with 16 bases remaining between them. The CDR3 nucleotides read TGTGCCAGTAACCGGGACCCTTCAAATGAGCAGTTCTTC. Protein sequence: CASNRDPSNEQFF.

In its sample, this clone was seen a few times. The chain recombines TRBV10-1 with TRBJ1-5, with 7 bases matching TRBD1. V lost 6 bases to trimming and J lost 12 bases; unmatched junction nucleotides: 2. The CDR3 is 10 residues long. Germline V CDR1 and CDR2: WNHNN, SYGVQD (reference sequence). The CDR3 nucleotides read TGCGCCAGCAGCAGACAGGGCCAGCATTTT. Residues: CASSRQGQHF.

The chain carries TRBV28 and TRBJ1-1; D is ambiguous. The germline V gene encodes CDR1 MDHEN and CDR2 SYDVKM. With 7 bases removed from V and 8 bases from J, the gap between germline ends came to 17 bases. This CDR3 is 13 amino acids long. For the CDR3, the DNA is TGTGCCAGCATCCAACAGCTTGGGCTCGAAGCTTTCTTT. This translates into CASIQQLGLEAFF.

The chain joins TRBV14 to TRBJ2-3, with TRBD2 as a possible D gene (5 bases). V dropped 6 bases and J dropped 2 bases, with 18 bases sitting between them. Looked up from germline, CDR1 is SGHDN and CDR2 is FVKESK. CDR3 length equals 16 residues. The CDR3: CASSEARDSLTDTQYF. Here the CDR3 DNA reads TGTGCCAGCAGTGAGGCCCGGGATTCGCTCACAGATACGCAGTATTTT.

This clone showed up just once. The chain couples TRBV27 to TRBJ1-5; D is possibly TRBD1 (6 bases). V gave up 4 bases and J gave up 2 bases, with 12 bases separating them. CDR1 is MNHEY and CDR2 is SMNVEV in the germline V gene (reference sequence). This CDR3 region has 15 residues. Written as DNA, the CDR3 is TGTGCCAGCAGTTGGGGCAGGGGTGGCAATCAGCCCCAGCATTTT. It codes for CASSWGRGGNQPQHF.

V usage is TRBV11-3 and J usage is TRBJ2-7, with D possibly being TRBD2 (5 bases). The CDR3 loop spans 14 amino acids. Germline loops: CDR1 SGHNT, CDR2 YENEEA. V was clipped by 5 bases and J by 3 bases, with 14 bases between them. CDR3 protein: CASSRGWQLYEQYF. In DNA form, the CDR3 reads TGTGCCAGCAGCCGCGGGTGGCAACTCTACGAGCAGTACTTC.

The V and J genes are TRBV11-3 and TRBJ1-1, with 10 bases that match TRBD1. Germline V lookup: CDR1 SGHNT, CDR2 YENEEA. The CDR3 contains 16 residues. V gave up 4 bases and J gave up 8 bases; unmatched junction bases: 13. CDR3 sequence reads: CASSSSVGQGRNEAFF. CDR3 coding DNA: TGTGCCAGCAGCTCTAGTGTGGGACAGGGGCGAAACGAAGCTTTCTTT.

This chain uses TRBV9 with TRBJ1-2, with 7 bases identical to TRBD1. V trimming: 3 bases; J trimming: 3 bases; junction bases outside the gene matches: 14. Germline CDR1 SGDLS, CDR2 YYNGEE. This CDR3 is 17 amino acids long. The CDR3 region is CASSARPGTERDYGYTF. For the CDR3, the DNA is TGTGCCAGCAGCGCACGACCCGGGACAGAGAGGGACTATGGCTACACCTTC.

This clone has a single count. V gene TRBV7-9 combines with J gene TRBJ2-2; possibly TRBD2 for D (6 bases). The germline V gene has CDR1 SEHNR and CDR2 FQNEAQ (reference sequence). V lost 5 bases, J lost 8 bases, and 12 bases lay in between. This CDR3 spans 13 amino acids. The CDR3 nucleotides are TGTGCCAGCAGCCAACTAGCAGTGGGGGAGCTGTTTTTT. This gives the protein CASSQLAVGELFF.

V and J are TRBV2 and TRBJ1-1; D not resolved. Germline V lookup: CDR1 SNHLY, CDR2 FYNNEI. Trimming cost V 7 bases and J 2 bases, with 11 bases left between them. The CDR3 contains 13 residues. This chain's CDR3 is CASNEAINTEAFF. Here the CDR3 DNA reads TGTGCCAGCAACGAGGCCATCAACACTGAAGCTTTCTTT.

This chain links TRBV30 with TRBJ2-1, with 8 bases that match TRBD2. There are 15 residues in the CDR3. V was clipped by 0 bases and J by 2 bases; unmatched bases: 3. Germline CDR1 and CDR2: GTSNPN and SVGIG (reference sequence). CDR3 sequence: CAWSVGSGAYNEQFF. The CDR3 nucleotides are TGTGCCTGGAGTGTAGGTAGCGGGGCCTACAATGAGCAGTTCTTC.

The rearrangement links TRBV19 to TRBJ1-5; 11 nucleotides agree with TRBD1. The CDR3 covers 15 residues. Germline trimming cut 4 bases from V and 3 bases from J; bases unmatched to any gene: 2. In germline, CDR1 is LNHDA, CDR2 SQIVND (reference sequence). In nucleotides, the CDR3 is TGTGCCAGTAGTAGGACAGGGGGCAACAATCAGCCCCAGCATTTT. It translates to CASSRTGGNNQPQHF.

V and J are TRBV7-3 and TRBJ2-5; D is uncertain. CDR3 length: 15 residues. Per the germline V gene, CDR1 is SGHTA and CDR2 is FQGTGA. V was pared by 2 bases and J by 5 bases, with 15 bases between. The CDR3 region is CASSLGSGLAETQYF. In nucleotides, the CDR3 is TGTGCCAGCAGCTTAGGATCCGGGCTCGCGGAGACCCAGTACTTC.

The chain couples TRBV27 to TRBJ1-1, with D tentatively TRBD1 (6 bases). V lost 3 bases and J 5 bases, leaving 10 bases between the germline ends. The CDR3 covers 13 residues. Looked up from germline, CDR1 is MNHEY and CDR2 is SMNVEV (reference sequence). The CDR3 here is CASSFNTGTEAFF. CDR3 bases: TGTGCCAGCAGTTTCAACACAGGGACTGAAGCTTTCTTT.

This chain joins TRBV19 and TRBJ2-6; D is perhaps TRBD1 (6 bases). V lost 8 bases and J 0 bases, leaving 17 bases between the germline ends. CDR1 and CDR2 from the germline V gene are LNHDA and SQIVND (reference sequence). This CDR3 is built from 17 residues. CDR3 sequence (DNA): TGTGCCAGTGAAAGGGGACATCCTAACTCTGGGGCCAACGTCCTGACTTTC. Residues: CASERGHPNSGANVLTF.